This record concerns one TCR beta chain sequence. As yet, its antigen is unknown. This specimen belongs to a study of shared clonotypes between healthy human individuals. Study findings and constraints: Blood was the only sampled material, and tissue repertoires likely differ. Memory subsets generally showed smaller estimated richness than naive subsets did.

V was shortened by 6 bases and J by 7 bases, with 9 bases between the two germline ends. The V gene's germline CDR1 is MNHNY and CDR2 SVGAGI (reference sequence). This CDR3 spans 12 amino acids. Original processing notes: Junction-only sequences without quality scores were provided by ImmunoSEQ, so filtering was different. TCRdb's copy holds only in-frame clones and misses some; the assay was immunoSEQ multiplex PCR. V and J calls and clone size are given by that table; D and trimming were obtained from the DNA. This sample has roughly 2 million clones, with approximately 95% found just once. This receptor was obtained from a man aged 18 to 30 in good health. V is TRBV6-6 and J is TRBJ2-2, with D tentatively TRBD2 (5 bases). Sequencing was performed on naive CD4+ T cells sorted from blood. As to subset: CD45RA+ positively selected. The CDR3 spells CASSGLGGELFF. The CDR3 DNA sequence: TGTGCCAGCAGCGGACTCGGCGGGGAGCTGTTTTTT.